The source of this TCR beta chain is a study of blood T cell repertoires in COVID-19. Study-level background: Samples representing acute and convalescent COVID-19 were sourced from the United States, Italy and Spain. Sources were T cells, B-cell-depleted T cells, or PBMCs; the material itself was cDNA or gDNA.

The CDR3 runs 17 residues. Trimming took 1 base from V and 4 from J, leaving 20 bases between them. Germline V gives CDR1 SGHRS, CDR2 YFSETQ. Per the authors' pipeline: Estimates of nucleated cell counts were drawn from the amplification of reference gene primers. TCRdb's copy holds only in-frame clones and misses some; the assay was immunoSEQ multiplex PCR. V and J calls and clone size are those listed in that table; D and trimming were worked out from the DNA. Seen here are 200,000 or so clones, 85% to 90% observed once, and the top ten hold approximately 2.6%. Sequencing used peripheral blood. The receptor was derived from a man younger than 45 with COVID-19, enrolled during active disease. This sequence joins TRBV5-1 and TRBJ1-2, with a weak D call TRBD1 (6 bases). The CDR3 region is CASSLSNPWDNIYGYTF. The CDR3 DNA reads TGCGCCAGCAGCTTGTCTAACCCTTGGGACAATATCTATGGCTACACCTTC.